A single sample gave rise to the 2 T cell receptor beta chains below, sequenced in a study of human T cells and chemical hapten exposure. Specified time point: patch test 3, about 24 weeks after DPC sensitization. Treatment given: therapeutic diphenylcyclopropenone sensitization with weekly scalp DPC. One entry per CDR3 protein results from TCRdb running MiXCR on the RACE reads. The sample shows 95,000 to 150,000 distinct CDR3 sequences, 11% of them seen only once. Sequenced material: whole blood, taken in connection with sensitization to the hapten diphenylcyclopropenone (DPC). The receptors originated from a woman in her forties or fifties with alopecia areata. Some clones in this sample may be carry-over from other donors' samples.

The table lists this clonotype with a few counts. The chain carries TRBV7-9 and TRBJ2-2, with TRBD1 matching over 8 bases. The germline V gene has CDR1 SEHNR and CDR2 FQNEAQ (reference sequence). V lost 8 bases to trimming and J lost 0 bases; unmatched junction nucleotides: 8. The CDR3 contains 16 residues. This chain's CDR3 is CASSRDRLPNTGELFF. DNA of the CDR3: TGTGCCAGCTCCCGGGACAGGCTTCCGAACACCGGGGAGCTGTTTTTT.

The chain recombines TRBV16 with TRBJ2-7; D unresolved. Per germline, CDR1 KGHSY and CDR2 FQNENV. This CDR3 is built from 12 residues. Trimming left V 0 bases short and J 5 bases short, with 5 bases between. The CDR3 here is CASSQSGNEQYF. In DNA, the CDR3 is TGTGCCAGCAGCCAATCAGGAAACGAGCAGTACTTC.